These 9 T cell receptor beta chains share one sample of origin, sequenced in a study of Ad26.COV2.S vaccination and SARS-CoV-2 variants. Profiling relied on immunoSEQ multiplex PCR, and the TCRdb table lists in-frame clones only, not all of them. The sample lists about 350,000 clones; more than 75% were seen once. This sample's treatment: around 19 received Ad26.COV2.S at low or high dose, single or two shots; about 5 received placebo; per-sample allocation not given. Samples came from day 63 after the first vaccine or placebo injection. The material sequenced was peripheral blood, taken in a trial of Ad26.COV2.S vaccine versus placebo. All receptors come from a person aged 18-60 years who received the Ad26.COV2.S COVID-19 vaccine or a placebo.

The rearrangement links TRBV2 to TRBJ1-1; no firm D call. Germline CDR1 is SNHLY and CDR2 is FYNNEI. The V end lost 6 bases, the J end lost 0 bases, and 11 bases lay between the germline ends. The CDR3 loop spans 14 amino acids. The CDR3 protein is CASSGMVMNTEAFF. The DNA for the CDR3 is TGTGCCAGCAGCGGGATGGTAATGAACACTGAAGCTTTCTTT.

A single count supports this clone. The chain employs TRBV10-1 and TRBJ2-3; tentative D call: TRBD2 (6 bases). V was shortened by 6 bases and J by 0 bases, with 13 bases between the two germline ends. The germline V gene encodes CDR1 WNHNN and CDR2 SYGVQD (reference sequence). This CDR3 is 15 amino acids long. The CDR3 loop reads CASRAGTSSTDTQYF. DNA of the CDR3: TGCGCCAGCAGAGCCGGGACTTCTAGCACAGATACGCAGTATTTT.

This clone was recorded at least ten times. The V gene is TRBV25-1, the J gene TRBJ1-2, with D unresolved. CDR1 and CDR2 from the germline V gene are MGHDK and SYGVNS. This CDR3 has 15 amino acids. Deletions cut 2 bases from V and 8 bases from J, with 18 bases between. The CDR3 sequence is CASSEGFGIAYGYTF. For the CDR3, the DNA is TGTGCCAGCAGTGAAGGTTTTGGGATAGCGTACGGCTACACCTTC.

The genes are TRBV7-2 and TRBJ2-3; 7 bases are a match to TRBD2. In germline, CDR1 is SGHTA, CDR2 FQGNSA. This CDR3 contains 17 residues. V shed 2 bases and J 0 bases; nucleotides not matched to a gene: 8. In nucleotides, the CDR3 is TGTGCCAGCAGCTTACGGCCAGCGGGGAGTAGCACAGATACGCAGTATTTT. Translating gives CASSLRPAGSSTDTQYF.

V usage is TRBV4-1 and J usage is TRBJ2-2, with 11 positions matching TRBD2. CDR3 length: 17 residues. V shed 1 base, J shed 6 bases, and the junction held 7 bases outside the gene matches. Germline V gene lookup returns CDR1 MGHRA and CDR2 YSYEKL. CDR3 protein: CASSQGSGGVRPGELFF. The DNA of the CDR3 is TGCGCCAGCAGCCAAGGTAGCGGGGGGGTACGTCCCGGGGAGCTGTTTTTT.

V and J are TRBV11-2 and TRBJ2-1; 10 nucleotides align to TRBD2. CDR3 length: 16 residues. Germline loops: CDR1 SGHAT, CDR2 FQNNGV. Germline trimming cut 6 bases from V and 4 bases from J; bases unmatched to any gene: 9. CDR3: CASSSSGGLGYNEQFF. CDR3 coding DNA: TGTGCCAGCAGTTCTAGCGGGGGCCTGGGGTACAATGAGCAGTTCTTC.

The chain has TRBV5-4 and TRBJ1-1; D perhaps matches TRBD1 (6 bases). This CDR3 has 14 amino acids. Per the germline V gene, CDR1 is SGHNT and CDR2 is YYREEE (reference sequence). V lost 4 bases to trimming and J lost 4 bases, with 14 bases between them. This CDR3 reads CASSAGQVGTEAFF. In DNA, the CDR3 is TGTGCCAGCAGCGCGGGACAAGTAGGCACTGAAGCTTTCTTT.

The CDR3 DNA is TGCGCCAGCAGCTTCAGCGGGAACCAAGAGACCCAGTACTTC. This codes for CASSFSGNQETQYF. The J gene is TRBJ2-5, the V gene TRBV5-1; 7 bases fit TRBD2. The V gene's germline CDR1 is SGHRS and CDR2 YFSETQ. The CDR3 consists of 14 residues. The trim removed 2 bases at V and 0 bases at J, leaving 1 base unmatched. Full variable domain (missing parts from reference TRBV5-1 and TRBJ2-5): KAGVTQTPRYLIKTRGQQVTLSCSPISGHRSVSWYQQTPGQGLQFLFEYFSETQRNKGNFPGRFSGRQFSNSRSEMNVSTLELGDSALYLCASSFSGNQETQYFGPGTRLLVL.

The CDR3 is CASRDSFMIKLFF. CDR3 in DNA: TGTGCCAGCAGAGACAGCTTCATGATTAAACTGTTTTTT. The chain joins TRBV9 to TRBJ1-4, with D tentatively TRBD1 (5 bases). Between the trimmed V and J ends, which lost 5 bases and 11 bases, there was a span of 16 bases. The CDR3 loop spans 13 amino acids. CDR1 and CDR2 (germline): SGDLS, YYNGEE. Looking up the rest from reference TRBV9 and TRBJ1-4 gives the full variable domain: DSGVTQTPKHLITATGQRVTLRCSPRSGDLSVYWYQQSLDQGLQFLIQYYNGEERAKGNILERFSAQQFPDLHSELNLSSLELGDSALYFCASRDSFMIKLFFGSGTQLSVL.